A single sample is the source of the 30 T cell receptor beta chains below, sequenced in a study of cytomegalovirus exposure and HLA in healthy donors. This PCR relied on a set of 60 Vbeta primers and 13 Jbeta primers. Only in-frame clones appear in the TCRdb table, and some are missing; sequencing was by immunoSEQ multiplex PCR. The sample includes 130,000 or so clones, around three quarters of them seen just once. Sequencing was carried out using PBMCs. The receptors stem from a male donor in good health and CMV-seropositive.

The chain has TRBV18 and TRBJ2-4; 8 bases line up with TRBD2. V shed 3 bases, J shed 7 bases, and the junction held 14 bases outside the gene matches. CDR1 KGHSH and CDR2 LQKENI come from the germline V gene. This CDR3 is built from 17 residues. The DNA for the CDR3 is TGTGCCAGCTCACCTGCGCCGAGGGGGACTAGTGAGAACATTCAGTACTTC. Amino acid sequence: CASSPAPRGTSENIQYF.

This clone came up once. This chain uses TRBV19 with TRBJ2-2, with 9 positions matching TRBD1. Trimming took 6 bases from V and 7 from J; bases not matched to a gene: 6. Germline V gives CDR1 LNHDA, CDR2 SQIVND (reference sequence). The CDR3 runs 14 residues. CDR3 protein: CASSLDRGGGELFF. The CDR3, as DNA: TGTGCCAGTAGCCTGGACAGGGGAGGCGGGGAGCTGTTTTTT.

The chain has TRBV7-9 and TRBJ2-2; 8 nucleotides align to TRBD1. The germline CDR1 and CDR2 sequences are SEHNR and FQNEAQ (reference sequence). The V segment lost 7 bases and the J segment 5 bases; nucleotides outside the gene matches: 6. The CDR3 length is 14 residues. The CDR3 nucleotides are TGTGCCAGCAACCCTCGACAGGGGACCGGGGAGCTGTTTTTT. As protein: CASNPRQGTGELFF.

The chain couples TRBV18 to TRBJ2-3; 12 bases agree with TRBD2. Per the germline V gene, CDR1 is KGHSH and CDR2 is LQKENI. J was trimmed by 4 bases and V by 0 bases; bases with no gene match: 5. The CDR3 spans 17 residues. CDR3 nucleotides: TGTGCCAGCTCACCACCAGCGTCTAGCGGGAGGGCAGATACGCAGTATTTT. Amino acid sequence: CASSPPASSGRADTQYF.

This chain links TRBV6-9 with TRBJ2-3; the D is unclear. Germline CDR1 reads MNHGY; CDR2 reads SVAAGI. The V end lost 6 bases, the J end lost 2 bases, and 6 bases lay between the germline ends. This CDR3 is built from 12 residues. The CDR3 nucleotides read TGTGCCAGCAGCCGCGACACAGATACGCAGTATTTT. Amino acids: CASSRDTDTQYF.

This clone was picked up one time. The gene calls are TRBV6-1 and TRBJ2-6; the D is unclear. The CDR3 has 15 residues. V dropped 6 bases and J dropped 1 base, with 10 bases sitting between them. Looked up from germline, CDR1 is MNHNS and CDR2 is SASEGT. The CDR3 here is CASRDTTSGANVLTF. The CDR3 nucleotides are TGTGCCAGCAGAGACACGACATCTGGGGCCAACGTCCTGACTTTC.

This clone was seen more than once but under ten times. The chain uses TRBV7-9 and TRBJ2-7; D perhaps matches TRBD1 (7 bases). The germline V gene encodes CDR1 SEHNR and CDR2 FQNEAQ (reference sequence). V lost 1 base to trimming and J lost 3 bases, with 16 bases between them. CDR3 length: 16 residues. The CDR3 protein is CASSLVGGGGNYEQYF. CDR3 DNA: TGTGCCAGCAGCTTAGTTGGTGGAGGGGGCAACTACGAGCAGTACTTC.

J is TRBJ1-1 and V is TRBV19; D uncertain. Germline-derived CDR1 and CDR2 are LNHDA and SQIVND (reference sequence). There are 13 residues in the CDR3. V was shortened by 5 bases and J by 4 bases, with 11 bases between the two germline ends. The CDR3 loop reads CASSGLMGTEAFF. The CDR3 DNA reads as TGTGCCAGTAGTGGGCTCATGGGCACTGAAGCTTTCTTT.

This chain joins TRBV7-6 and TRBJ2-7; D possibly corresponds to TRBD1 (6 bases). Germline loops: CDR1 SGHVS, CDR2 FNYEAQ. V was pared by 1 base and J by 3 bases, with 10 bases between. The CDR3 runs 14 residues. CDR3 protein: CASSLGDTNYEQYF. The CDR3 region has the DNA TGTGCCAGCAGCTTAGGGGACACTAACTACGAGCAGTACTTC.

The CDR3, as DNA: TGCGCCAGCAGCACGGACAGGGCCGCCGGGGAGCTGTTTTTT. This translates into CASSTDRAAGELFF. This rearrangement joins TRBV5-1 to TRBJ2-2, with 8 bases fitting TRBD1. CDR1 SGHRS and CDR2 YFSETQ come from the germline V gene. The junction had 5 bases not matched to a gene; V was cut back by 4 bases and J by 6 bases. The CDR3 spans 14 residues. The full variable domain, with the rest looked up from reference TRBV5-1 and TRBJ2-2, is KAGVTQTPRYLIKTRGQQVTLSCSPISGHRSVSWYQQTPGQGLQFLFEYFSETQRNKGNFPGRFSGRQFSNSRSEMNVSTLELGDSALYLCASSTDRAAGELFFGEGSRLTVL.

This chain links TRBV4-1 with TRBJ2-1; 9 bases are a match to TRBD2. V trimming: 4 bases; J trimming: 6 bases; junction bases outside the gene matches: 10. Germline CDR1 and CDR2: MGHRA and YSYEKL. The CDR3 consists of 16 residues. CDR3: CASSPGLTSGRNEQFF. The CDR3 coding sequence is TGCGCCAGCAGCCCGGGACTCACTAGCGGGCGCAATGAGCAGTTCTTC.

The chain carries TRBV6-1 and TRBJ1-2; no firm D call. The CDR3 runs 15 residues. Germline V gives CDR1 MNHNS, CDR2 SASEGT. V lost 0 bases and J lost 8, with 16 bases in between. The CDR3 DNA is TGTGCCAGCAGTGAAGCGCTAGAGTCTCTGGCCGGCTACACCTTC. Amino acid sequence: CASSEALESLAGYTF.

The CDR3 DNA sequence: TGCGCCAGCAGCCCTAGCGTCGAGCAGTATTTT. It is translated as CASSPSVEQYF. The V and J genes are TRBV5-1 and TRBJ2-3, with D possibly TRBD2 on 6 matching bases. The V gene lost 4 bases and the J gene lost 11 bases, with 11 bases spanning the gap. The length of the CDR3 is 11 residues. Germline V lookup: CDR1 SGHRS, CDR2 YFSETQ.

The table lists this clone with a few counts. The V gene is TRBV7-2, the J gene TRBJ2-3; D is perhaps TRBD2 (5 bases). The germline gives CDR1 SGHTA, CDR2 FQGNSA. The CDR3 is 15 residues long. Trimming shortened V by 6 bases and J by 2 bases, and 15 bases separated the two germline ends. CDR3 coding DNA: TGTGCCAGCAGTCTGAGCGGAAAATCCACAGATACGCAGTATTTT. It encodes CASSLSGKSTDTQYF.

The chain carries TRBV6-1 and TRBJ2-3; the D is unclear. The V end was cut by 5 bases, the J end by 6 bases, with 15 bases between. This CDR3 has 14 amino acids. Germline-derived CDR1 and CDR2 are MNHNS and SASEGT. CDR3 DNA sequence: TGTGCCAGCAGTCTCAAACAGCACATCGATACGCAGTATTTT. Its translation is CASSLKQHIDTQYF.

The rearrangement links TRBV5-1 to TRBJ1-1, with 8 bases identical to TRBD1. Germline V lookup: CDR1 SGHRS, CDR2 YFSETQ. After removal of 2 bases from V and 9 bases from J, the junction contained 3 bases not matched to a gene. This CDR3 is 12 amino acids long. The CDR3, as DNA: TGCGCCAGCAGCTTAGACAGGGGTAAAGCTTTCTTT. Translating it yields CASSLDRGKAFF.

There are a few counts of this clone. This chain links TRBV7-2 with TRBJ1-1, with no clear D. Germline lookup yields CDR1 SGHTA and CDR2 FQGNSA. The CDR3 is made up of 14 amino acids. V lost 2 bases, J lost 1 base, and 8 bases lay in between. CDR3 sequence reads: CASSLLGENTEAFF. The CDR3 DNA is TGTGCCAGCAGCTTATTGGGAGAGAACACTGAAGCTTTCTTT.

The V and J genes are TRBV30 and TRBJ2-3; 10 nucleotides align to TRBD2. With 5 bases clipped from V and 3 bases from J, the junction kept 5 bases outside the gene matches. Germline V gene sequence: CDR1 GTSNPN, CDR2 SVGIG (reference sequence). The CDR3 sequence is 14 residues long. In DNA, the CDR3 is TGTGCCTGGTTCGCTAGCGGGAGAACAGATACGCAGTATTTT. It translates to CAWFASGRTDTQYF.

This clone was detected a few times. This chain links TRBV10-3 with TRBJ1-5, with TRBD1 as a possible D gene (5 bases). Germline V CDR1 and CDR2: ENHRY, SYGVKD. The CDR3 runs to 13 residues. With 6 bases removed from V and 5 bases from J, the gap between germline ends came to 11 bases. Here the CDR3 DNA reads TGTGCCATCAGAGGCAGGGAAGATCAGCCCCAGCATTTT. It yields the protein CAIRGREDQPQHF.

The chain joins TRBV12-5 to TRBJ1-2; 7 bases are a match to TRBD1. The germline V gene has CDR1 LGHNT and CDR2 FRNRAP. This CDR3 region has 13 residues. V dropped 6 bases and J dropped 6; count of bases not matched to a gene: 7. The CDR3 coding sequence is TGTGCTAGTGGGGAGACAGGGACGCATGGCTACACCTTC. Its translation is CASGETGTHGYTF.

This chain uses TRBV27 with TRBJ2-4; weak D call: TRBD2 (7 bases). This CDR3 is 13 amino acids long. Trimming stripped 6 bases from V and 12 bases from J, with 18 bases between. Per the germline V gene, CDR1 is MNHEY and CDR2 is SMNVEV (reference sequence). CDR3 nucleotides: TGTGCCAGCAGGCAGAGGGGGGGAGGCAGTCAGTACTTC. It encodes CASRQRGGGSQYF.

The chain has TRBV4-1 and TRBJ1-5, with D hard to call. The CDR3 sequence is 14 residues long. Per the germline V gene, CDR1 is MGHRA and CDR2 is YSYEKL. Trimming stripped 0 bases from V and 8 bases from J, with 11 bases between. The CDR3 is CASSQDLGGEPQHF. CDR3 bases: TGCGCCAGCAGCCAAGATCTAGGCGGGGAGCCCCAGCATTTT.

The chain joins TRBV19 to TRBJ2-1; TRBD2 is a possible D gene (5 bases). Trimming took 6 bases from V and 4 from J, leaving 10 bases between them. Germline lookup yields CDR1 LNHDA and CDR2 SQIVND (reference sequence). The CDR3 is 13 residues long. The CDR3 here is CASRSTGYNEQFF. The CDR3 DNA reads TGTGCCAGTAGATCGACGGGATACAATGAGCAGTTCTTC.

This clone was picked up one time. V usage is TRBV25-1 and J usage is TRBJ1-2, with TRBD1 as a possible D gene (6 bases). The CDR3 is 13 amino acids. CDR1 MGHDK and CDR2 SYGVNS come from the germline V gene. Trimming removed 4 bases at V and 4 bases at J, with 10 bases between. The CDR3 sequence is CASSGQETYGYTF. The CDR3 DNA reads TGTGCCAGCAGTGGACAGGAGACCTATGGCTACACCTTC.

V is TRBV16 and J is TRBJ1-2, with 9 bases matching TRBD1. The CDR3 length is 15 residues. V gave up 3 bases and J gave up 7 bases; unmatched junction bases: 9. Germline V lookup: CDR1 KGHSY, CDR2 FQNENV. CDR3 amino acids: CASSQEPGQGFGYTF. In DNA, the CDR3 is TGTGCCAGCAGCCAGGAACCGGGACAGGGCTTTGGCTACACCTTC.

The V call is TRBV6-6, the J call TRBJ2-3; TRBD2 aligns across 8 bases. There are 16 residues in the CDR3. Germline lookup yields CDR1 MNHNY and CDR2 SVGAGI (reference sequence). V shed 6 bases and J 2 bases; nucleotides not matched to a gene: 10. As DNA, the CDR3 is TGTGCCAGCAGCTACGGGAGCGGGGGTCCCACAGATACGCAGTATTTT. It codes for CASSYGSGGPTDTQYF.

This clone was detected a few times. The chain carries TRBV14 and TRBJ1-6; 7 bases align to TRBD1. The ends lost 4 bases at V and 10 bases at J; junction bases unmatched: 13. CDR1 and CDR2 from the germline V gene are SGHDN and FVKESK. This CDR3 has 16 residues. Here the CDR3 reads CASSLGQPPFRSPLHF. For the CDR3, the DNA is TGTGCCAGCAGCCTGGGACAGCCACCCTTCAGGTCACCCCTCCACTTT.

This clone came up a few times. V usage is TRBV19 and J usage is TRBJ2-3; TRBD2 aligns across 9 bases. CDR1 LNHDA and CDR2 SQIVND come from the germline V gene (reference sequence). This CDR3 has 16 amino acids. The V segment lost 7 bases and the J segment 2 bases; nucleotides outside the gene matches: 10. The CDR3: CASKLSASGVTDTQYF. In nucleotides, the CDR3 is TGTGCCAGTAAGTTGTCGGCTAGCGGGGTCACAGATACGCAGTATTTT.

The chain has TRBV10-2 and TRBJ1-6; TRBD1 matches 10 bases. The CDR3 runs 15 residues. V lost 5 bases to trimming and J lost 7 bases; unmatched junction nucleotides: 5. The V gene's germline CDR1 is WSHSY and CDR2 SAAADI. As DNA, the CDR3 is TGCGCCAGCAGTCTGGGACAGGGGTTAAATTCACCCCTCCACTTT. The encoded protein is CASSLGQGLNSPLHF.

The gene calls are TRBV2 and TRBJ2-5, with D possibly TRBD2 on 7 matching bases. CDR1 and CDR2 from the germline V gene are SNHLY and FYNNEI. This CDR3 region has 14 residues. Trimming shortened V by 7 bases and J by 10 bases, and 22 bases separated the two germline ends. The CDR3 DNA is TGTGCCAGCAAGGGGGGGACCGGAAGAGGTGGCCAGTACTTC. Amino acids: CASKGGTGRGGQYF.